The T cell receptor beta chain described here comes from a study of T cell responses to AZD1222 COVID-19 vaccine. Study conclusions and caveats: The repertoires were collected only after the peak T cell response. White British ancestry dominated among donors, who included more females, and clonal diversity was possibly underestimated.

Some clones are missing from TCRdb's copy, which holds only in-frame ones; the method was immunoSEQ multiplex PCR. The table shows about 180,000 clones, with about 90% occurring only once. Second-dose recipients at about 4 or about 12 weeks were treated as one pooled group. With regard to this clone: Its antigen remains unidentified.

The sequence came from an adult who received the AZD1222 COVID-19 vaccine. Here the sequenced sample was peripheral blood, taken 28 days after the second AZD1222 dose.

This chain's CDR3 is CASRLTGTGGNTIYF. CDR3 sequence (DNA): TGTGCCAGCAGATTGACAGGGACTGGCGGAAACACCATATATTTT. This chain connects TRBV6-5 to TRBJ1-3; 7 bases match TRBD1. Per germline, CDR1 MNHEY and CDR2 SVGAGI. The CDR3 length is 15 residues. The V and J ends lost 6 bases and 4 bases, in that order; junction bases with no gene match: 9.